This TCR beta chain was sequenced in a study of OX40 agonist ivuxolimab in advanced cancers. The CDR3 covers 14 residues. V shed 4 bases, J shed 9 bases, and the junction held 4 bases outside the gene matches. Germline CDR1 reads SGHTA; CDR2 reads FQGTGA. TCRdb's copy holds only in-frame clones and misses some; the assay was immunoSEQ multiplex PCR. Altogether tens of thousands of clones are present, 80% being singletons, with the ten largest covering 11%. The receptor was derived from an adult with an advanced solid tumor such as melanoma, head and neck, liver or kidney cancer. This chain joins TRBV7-3 and TRBJ1-6; 9 bases fit TRBD1. The sample in question was CD4+ or CD8+ T cells sorted from blood, obtained in a trial of the OX40 agonist ivuxolimab. The CDR3 protein is CASSSGQGTSPLHF. For the CDR3, the DNA is TGTGCCAGCAGCTCGGGACAGGGTACTTCACCCCTCCACTTT.